A selection of T cell receptor beta chains follows, all from one sample in a study of T cell responses to AZD1222 COVID-19 vaccine. Repertoires were generated with immunoSEQ multiplex PCR, while TCRdb's copy carries only in-frame clones and drops some. The table records about 100,000 clones, more than 75% of them present only once. Sequenced material: peripheral blood, taken on day 0 of AZD1222 vaccination. Receptor source: an adult in good health. The conserved cysteine and the conserved F or W are not part of the CDR3 here. Fields, in order: J gene, D gene, V gene, CDR3 protein. The D gene is left open where the match is weak.

>TRBJ1-5|.|TRBV3-1/TRBV3-2
ASSFQGGNQPQH
>TRBJ2-2|.|TRBV5-4
ASSFQGRTGELF
>TRBJ1-1|.|TRBV7-9
ASSLFLAGMNTEAF
>TRBJ1-2|.|TRBV28
ASSSRGGGDYGYT
>TRBJ2-3|.|TRBV5-5
ASSLGQPSDTQY
>TRBJ2-2|.|TRBV9
ASSRAGAGTGELF
>TRBJ2-7|.|TRBV7-9
ASSLQGTYEQY
>TRBJ1-1|.|TRBV11-3
ASSSDRENTEAF
>TRBJ2-2|.|TRBV5-1
ASSLSGPQNTGELF
>TRBJ2-7|.|TRBV12-3/TRBV12-4
ASSLRGEQY
>TRBJ1-4|.|TRBV12-3/TRBV12-4
ASSLNEKLF
>TRBJ2-1|TRBD1|TRBV2
ASQGQGDNEQF
>TRBJ1-4|.|TRBV5-4
ASSSRGRNEKLF
>TRBJ1-2|TRBD1|TRBV24-1
ATSDTLTDRGTDGYT
>TRBJ1-2|.|TRBV4-3
ASSQELDSTGYGYT
>TRBJ1-2|.|TRBV9
ASSVAGFDYGYT
>TRBJ1-1|.|TRBV9
ASSVGPTNTEAF
>TRBJ1-1|TRBD1|TRBV7-2
ASNSWDPRGGMNTEAF
>TRBJ1-2|.|TRBV5-1
ASSLVSGTNYGYT
>TRBJ2-3|.|TRBV27
ASSLTLSRSTDTQY
>TRBJ1-2|.|TRBV5-1
ASSLSDGPYGYT
>TRBJ2-5|.|TRBV4-1
ASSLLVQETQY
>TRBJ1-2|.|TRBV18
ASSPPTGYGYT
>TRBJ2-1|.|TRBV7-2
ASSSGNHNEQF
>TRBJ1-2|.|TRBV6-2/TRBV6-3
ASSPNSDYGYT
>TRBJ2-3|TRBD2|TRBV24-1
ATSGGTGLAGGTYTQY